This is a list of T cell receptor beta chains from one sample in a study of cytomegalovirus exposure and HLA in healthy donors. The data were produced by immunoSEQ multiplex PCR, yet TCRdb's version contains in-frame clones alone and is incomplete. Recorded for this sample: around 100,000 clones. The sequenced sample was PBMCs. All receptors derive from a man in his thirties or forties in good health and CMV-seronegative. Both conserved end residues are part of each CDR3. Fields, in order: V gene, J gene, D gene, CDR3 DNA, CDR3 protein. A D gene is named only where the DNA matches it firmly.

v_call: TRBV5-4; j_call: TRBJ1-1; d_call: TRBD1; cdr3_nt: TGTGCCAGCAGCTTGGGTTTAACAGGGGACACTGAAGCTTTCTTT; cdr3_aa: CASSLGLTGDTEAFF
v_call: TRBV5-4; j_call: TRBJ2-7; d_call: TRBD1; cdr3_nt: TGTGCCAGCAGCAGGGGACAGGGACTCTACGAGCAGTACTTC; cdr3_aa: CASSRGQGLYEQYF
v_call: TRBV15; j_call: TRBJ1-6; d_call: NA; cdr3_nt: TGTGCCACCAGCCTCCGCCGGGGCGCCGGGGGGAATTCACCCCTCCACTTT; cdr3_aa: CATSLRRGAGGNSPLHF
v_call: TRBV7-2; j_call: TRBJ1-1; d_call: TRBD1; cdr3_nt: TGTGCCAGCAGCTTCCACCGACAGGGAGAAGCTTTCTTT; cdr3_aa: CASSFHRQGEAFF
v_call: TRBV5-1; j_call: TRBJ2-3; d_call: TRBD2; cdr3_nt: TGCGCCAGCAGCTTGTTCGGGGGGGCAGATACGCAGTATTTT; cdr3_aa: CASSLFGGADTQYF
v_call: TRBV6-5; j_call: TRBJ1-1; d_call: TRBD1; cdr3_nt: TGTGCCAGCAGTCCTACGGACAGGGGGCGTACTGAAGCTTTCTTT; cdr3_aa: CASSPTDRGRTEAFF
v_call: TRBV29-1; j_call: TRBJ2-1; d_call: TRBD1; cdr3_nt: TGCAGCTGGTCTTTCAGGGGGTACAATGAGCAGTTCTTC; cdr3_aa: CSWSFRGYNEQFF
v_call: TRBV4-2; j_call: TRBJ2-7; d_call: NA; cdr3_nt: TGTGCCAGCAGCCAAAGTTGGAAGGCGGGGCAGGACTACGAGCAGTACTTC; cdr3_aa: CASSQSWKAGQDYEQYF
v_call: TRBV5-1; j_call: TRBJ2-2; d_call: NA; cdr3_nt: TGCGCCAGCAGCTTGGCCAGACTTACCGGGGAGCTGTTTTTT; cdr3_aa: CASSLARLTGELFF
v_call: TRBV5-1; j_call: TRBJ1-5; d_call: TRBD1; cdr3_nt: TGCGCCAGCAGCACCGGGACAGAGCACAATCAGCCCCAGCATTTT; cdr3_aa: CASSTGTEHNQPQHF
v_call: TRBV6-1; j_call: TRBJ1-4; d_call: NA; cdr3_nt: TGTGCCAGCAGTGAGCGTACAGGTGCAACTAATGAAAAACTGTTTTTT; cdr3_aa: CASSERTGATNEKLFF
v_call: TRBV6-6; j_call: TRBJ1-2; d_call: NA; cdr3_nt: TGTGCCAGCAGGCGTTGGGGGGACTATGGCTACACCTTC; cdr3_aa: CASRRWGDYGYTF
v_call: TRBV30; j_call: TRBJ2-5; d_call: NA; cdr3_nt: TGTGCCTGGAACGGGGAGACCCAGTACTTC; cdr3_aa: CAWNGETQYF
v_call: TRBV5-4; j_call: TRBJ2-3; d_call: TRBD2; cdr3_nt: TGTGCCAGCAGCTTGGTTCCCTTCGGACTAGCGGGGAGAGAGGCAGATACGCAGTATTTT; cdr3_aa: CASSLVPFGLAGREADTQYF
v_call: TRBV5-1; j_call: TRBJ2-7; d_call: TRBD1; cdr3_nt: TGCGCCAGCAGCAGAAACACAGGGGGCAGCTACGAGCAGTACTTC; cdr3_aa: CASSRNTGGSYEQYF
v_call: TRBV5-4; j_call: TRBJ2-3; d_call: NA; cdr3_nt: TGTGCCAGCAGGTTCGGGAGGCAGGGGGCAAGAGATACGCAGTATTTT; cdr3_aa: CASRFGRQGARDTQYF
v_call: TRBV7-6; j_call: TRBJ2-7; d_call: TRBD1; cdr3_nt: TGTGCCAGCAGCAACGTGGACAGGGGGGGGGAAAACGAGCAGTACTTC; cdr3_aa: CASSNVDRGGENEQYF
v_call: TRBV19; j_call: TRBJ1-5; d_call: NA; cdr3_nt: TGTGCCAGTAGTATCCCAGGGCGGCTTTATAGCAATCAGCCCCAGCATTTT; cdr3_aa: CASSIPGRLYSNQPQHF
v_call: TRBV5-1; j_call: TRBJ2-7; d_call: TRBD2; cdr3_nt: TGCGCCAGCAGCCAACTAGCGGGGGGTCTCTCCTACGAGCAGTACTTC; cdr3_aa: CASSQLAGGLSYEQYF
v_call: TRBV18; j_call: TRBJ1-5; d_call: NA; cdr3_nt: TGTGCCAGCTCACCAGGACAGATGAACAATCAGCCCCAGCATTTT; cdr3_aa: CASSPGQMNNQPQHF
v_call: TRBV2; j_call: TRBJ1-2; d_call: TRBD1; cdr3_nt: TGTGCCAGCAATTTTCCGGGACAGGCATATGGCTACACCTTC; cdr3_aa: CASNFPGQAYGYTF
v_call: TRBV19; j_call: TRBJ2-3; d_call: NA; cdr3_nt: TGTGCCAGTAGTATGGAGGGATCCCTCACAGATACGCAGTATTTT; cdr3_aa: CASSMEGSLTDTQYF
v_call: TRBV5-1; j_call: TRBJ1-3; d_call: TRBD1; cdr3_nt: TGCGCCAGCAGCGGACTGGGACAGAGCTCTGGAAACACCATATATTTT; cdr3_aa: CASSGLGQSSGNTIYF
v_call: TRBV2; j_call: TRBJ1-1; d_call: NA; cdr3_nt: TGTGCCAGTCATACAGGGTCGGGTGCGAACACTGAAGCTTTCTTT; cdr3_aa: CASHTGSGANTEAFF
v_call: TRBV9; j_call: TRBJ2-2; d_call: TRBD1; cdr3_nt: TGTGCCAGCAGCCAGTCCGGGACAGGGGTTGTAAGGGAGCTGTTTTTT; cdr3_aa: CASSQSGTGVVRELFF
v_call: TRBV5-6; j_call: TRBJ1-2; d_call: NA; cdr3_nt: TGTGCCAGCAGCTGGATACTCGAGGGTAACTATGGCTACACCTTC; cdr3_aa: CASSWILEGNYGYTF
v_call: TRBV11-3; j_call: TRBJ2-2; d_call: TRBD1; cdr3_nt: TGTGCCAGCAGCTTACGAGACAGGGCGGGCACCGGGGAGCTGTTTTTT; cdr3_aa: CASSLRDRAGTGELFF
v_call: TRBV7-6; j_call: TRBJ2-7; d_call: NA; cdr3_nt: TGTGCCAGCAGCCAATTCGGCGGCAGCATCTACGAGCAGTACTTC; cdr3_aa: CASSQFGGSIYEQYF
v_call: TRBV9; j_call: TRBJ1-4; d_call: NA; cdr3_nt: TGTGCCAGCAGCGCCCGTACAGGGCAAGAAAAACTGTTTTTT; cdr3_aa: CASSARTGQEKLFF
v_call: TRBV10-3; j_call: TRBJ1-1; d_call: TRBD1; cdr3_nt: TGTGCCATCAGTGACTCCGATACAGGGGACCTTGAAGCTTTCTTT; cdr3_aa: CAISDSDTGDLEAFF
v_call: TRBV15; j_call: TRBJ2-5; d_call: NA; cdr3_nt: TGTGCCACCAGCAGAGACCCGACAGCCCAAGAGACCCAGTACTTC; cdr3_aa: CATSRDPTAQETQYF
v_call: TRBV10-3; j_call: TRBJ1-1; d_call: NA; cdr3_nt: TGTGCCACCCTAAAGGGGGATAACACTGAAGCTTTCTTT; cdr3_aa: CATLKGDNTEAFF
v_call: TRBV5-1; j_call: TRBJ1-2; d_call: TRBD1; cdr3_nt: TGCGCCAGCAGCTTGGCTGGGACAGACTATGGCTACACCTTC; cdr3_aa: CASSLAGTDYGYTF
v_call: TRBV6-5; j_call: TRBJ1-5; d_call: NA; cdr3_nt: TGTGCCAGCAGGAGGGGAGGGGGAGGGCAGCCCCAGCATTTT; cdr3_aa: CASRRGGGGQPQHF
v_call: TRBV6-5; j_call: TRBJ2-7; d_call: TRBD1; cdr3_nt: TGTGCCAGCAGTTACTCTACGGGACAGGTCCCCTACGAGCAGTACTTC; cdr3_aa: CASSYSTGQVPYEQYF